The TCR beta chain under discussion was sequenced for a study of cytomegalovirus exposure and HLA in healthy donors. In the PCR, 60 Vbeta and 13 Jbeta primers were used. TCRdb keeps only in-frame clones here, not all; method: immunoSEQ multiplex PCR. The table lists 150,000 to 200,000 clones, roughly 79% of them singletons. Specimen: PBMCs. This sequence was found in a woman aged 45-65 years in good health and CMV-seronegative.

CDR3 bases: TGTGCCTGGAGTATTACAGAAGGCGGGACCTATGGCTACACCTTC. Amino acid sequence: CAWSITEGGTYGYTF. This chain joins TRBV30 and TRBJ1-2; the D gene is possibly TRBD1 (5 bases). V lost 2 bases, J lost 4 bases, and 17 bases lay in between. The CDR3 spans 15 residues. Looked up from germline, CDR1 is GTSNPN and CDR2 is SVGIG (reference sequence).